This T cell receptor beta chain was sequenced in a study of tumor-infiltrating lymphocytes in localized non-small cell lung cancer (dated by TCRdb to the early 2020s). Regarding the research as a whole: Several histologies were represented in the cohort, which also included both smokers and never-smokers as well as patients whose samples were collected after neoadjuvant chemotherapy. Resected tumor tissue and uninvolved lung tissue described as non-adjacent to the tumor were contributed by each patient, with both tissues obtained from the same patient. Alongside flow cytometry, multiplex immunofluorescence, RNA-seq, exome sequencing and proteomics, TCR sequencing was applied to the same patients as one of several integrated assays. The overall ICON cohort was composed of about 150 surgical patients with localized non-small cell lung cancer whose tumors were resected. The paired tumor versus uninvolved lung comparison of immunoSEQ T-cell fraction included 45 to 65 patients. Broad study findings and their caveats: Assay coverage varied across patients depending on available tissue quantity, so only a subset of the cohort had TCR sequencing. TCRbeta sequencing supported higher T cell infiltration in tumors than in uninvolved lung tissue, consistent with immunofluorescence CD3 counts. No difference in TCR-derived T-cell fraction was observed between the flow cytometry-defined immunotypes IM1 (good prognosis) and IM2 (poor prognosis). Different pieces of the same tissue were used for different assays, so technical variation could not be separated from intratumor heterogeneity.

TCR sequencing with the immunoSEQ assay provided the T-cell fraction in tumor and uninvolved lung tissue. Regarding the original processing steps: For survival analysis, patients were split into high (upper tertile) and low (lower two tertiles) T-cell fraction groups and compared by log-rank test. A signed-rank test was used to test paired tumor versus uninvolved lung differences in T-cell fraction. This is the immuneACCESS table as TCRdb keeps it, with only in-frame sequences that have V and J called. A part of the clones is gone; compared with another copy, unresolved V genes explain less than half, and the rest is unexplained. For V, J and clone size, that table is used; D and trimming come from the DNA. The sample has around 8,000 clones on record, 55% to 75% of them singletons. 10% to 15% of the sample comes from the top ten. A note on this clone: The specificity of this receptor is unknown. No base quality information exists; no much larger clone differs at one position.

From cysteine to phenylalanine, the CDR3 is 15 amino acids long. The read is trimmed to its CDR3 DNA, 45 bases read in frame from base 1. At the junction V is shortened by 0 bases and J by 8 bases, with 16 bases in between. Reading the germline V gene gives CDR1 MGHRA and CDR2 YSYEKL. Enrollment in ICON was initiated in 2016, and the last patient was enrolled in 2018. Fresh tumor and matched uninvolved tissue for in-depth immune analyses, including TCR sequencing, were collected from a subcohort of 76 patients. No cell sorting was done, and TCR sequencing was instead run on DNA isolated from bulk tissue.

The rearrangement combines TRBV4-1 with TRBJ1-2, with the D gene not clear enough to name. The receptor's source is a human donor with non-small cell lung cancer. The material sequenced was uninvolved lung tissue not adjacent to the tumor. The CDR3 region reads CASSQDATIKRGYTF. The sequenced DNA is TGCGCCAGCAGCCAAGACGCTACAATTAAACGAGGCTACACCTTC.